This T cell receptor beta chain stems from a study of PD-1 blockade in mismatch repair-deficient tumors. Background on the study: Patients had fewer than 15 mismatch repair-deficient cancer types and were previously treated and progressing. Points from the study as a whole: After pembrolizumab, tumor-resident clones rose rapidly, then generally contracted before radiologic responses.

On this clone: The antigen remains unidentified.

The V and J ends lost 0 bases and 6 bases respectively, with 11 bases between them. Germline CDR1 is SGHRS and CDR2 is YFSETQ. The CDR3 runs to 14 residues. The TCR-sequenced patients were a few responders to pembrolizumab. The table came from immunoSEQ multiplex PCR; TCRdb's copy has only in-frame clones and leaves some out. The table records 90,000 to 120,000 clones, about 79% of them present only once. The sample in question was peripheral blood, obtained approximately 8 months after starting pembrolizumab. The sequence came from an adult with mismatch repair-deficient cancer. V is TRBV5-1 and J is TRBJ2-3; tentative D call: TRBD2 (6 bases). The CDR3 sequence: CASSLGPAGDTQYF. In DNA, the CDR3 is TGCGCCAGCAGCTTGGGACCCGCGGGGGATACGCAGTATTTT.